This paragraph covers one TCR beta chain sequence. This entry comes from a study of neoadjuvant anti-PD-1 for oral cavity cancer. Study as a whole: Non-progressing patients received a fourth nivolumab dose near day 43, then surgery on days 50-56.

Germline V gives CDR1 SGHTA, CDR2 FQGNSA. Trimming took 5 bases from V and 4 from J, leaving 20 bases between them. The CDR3 extends over 17 amino acids. Most PBMC samples had 480 ng input DNA in six replicates. Repertoires were generated with immunoSEQ multiplex PCR, while TCRdb's copy carries only in-frame clones and drops some. The sample has around 13,000 clones; about 65% are singletons. The TCR sequence derives from a person aged 40 to 85 with oral cavity squamous cell carcinoma. This sample comprised PBMCs, obtained before nivolumab (anti-PD-1) treatment. This chain connects TRBV7-2 to TRBJ1-4; D uncertain. The CDR3 DNA sequence: TGTGCCAGCAGCCAGCAGCTTAGATTACGGAGTAATGAAAAACTGTTTTTT. Translation gives CASSQQLRLRSNEKLFF.